This is a list of T cell receptor beta chains from one sample in a study of response to subunit inactivated influenza vaccine. TCRdb reprocessed the RT-PCR reads via MiXCR and lists one record per CDR3 protein. The data contain more than 550,000 distinct CDR3 sequences, roughly 12% of them singletons. The starting material was PBMCs from blood, obtained on the day of vaccination. Receptors originate from a man aged 45-65 years who received an inactivated influenza vaccine. Both conserved end residues are part of each CDR3. The order of the fields is J gene, D gene, V gene, clone size, CDR3 DNA, CDR3 protein. D genes are given only for firm matches. Clone size is given for some rows only: seen once, a few or many times, or a class if the clone is expanded.

J: TRBJ1-2; D: TRBD1; V: TRBV12-3/TRBV12-4; size: -; DNA: TGTGCCAGCAGTCCCCGGGACAGGGGGTTGGGTGGCTACACCTTC; CDR3: CASSPRDRGLGGYTF
J: TRBJ2-5; D: -; V: TRBV20-1; size: -; DNA: TGCAGTGCTAGTCTGGCGTACCAAGAGACCCAGTACTTC; CDR3: CSASLAYQETQYF
J: TRBJ2-7; D: -; V: TRBV6-1; size: -; DNA: TGTGCCAGCAGCCAAGGGGAGCCGGGGTGGTACGAGCAGTACTTC; CDR3: CASSQGEPGWYEQYF
J: TRBJ1-2; D: -; V: TRBV5-6; size: many; DNA: TGTGCCAGCACCTGGTTGAACTATGGCTACACCTTC; CDR3: CASTWLNYGYTF
J: TRBJ2-1; D: TRBD2; V: TRBV3-1; size: -; DNA: TGTGCCAGCAACCAAGTAGGTTTGGTAGCGGGAGGGCCTGACTATGAGCAGTTCTTC; CDR3: CASNQVGLVAGGPDYEQFF
J: TRBJ2-7; D: TRBD2; V: TRBV6-2/TRBV6-3; size: many; DNA: TGTGCCAGCAGTTTAGCGGGAGCAACCGAGCAGTACTTC; CDR3: CASSLAGATEQYF
J: TRBJ2-3; D: -; V: TRBV5-1; size: many; DNA: TGCGCCAGCAGTAGGGACTCCAACACAGATACGCAGTATTTT; CDR3: CASSRDSNTDTQYF
J: TRBJ2-1; D: TRBD2; V: TRBV7-9; size: few; DNA: TGTGCCAGCAGCTTATTTCTAGCGGGAGTGGACGAGCAGTTCTTC; CDR3: CASSLFLAGVDEQFF
J: TRBJ2-5; D: TRBD1; V: TRBV15; size: few; DNA: TGTGCCACCAGCCCACGGACAGGGGCAGAGACCCAGTACTTC; CDR3: CATSPRTGAETQYF
J: TRBJ1-5; D: -; V: TRBV4-1; size: -; DNA: TGCGCCAGCAGCCAAGTAGACACCAATCAGCCCCAGCATTTT; CDR3: CASSQVDTNQPQHF
J: TRBJ2-7; D: -; V: TRBV9; size: few; DNA: TGTGCCAGCAGCGTAAGAGACGGCTACGAGCAGTACTTC; CDR3: CASSVRDGYEQYF